The next 27 T cell receptor beta chains were all read from a single sample in a study of blood T cell repertoires in COVID-19. The data were produced by immunoSEQ multiplex PCR, yet TCRdb's version contains in-frame clones alone and is incomplete. The sample has about 380,000 clones, 70% to 90% seen once. The sample comprised PBMCs or T cells enriched from blood (not recorded which). These receptors were taken from a woman under 30 who had recovered from COVID-19.

The chain uses TRBV27 and TRBJ1-1; 7 bases are a match to TRBD1. This CDR3 has 14 residues. CDR1 and CDR2 from the germline V gene are MNHEY and SMNVEV (reference sequence). J lost 1 base, V lost 6 bases, and 5 bases had no gene match. CDR3 sequence: CASSPTGPNTEAFF. CDR3 bases: TGTGCCAGCAGCCCGACAGGGCCGAACACTGAAGCTTTCTTT.

The V gene is TRBV6-5, the J gene TRBJ1-1, with D perhaps matching TRBD1 (6 bases). The CDR3 extends over 15 amino acids. The germline gives CDR1 MNHEY, CDR2 SVGAGI. V shed 7 bases and J shed 1 base, with 16 bases lying between them. CDR3 region: CASTFLGTQNTEAFF. CDR3 nucleotides: TGTGCCAGCACCTTCCTCGGGACACAGAACACTGAAGCTTTCTTT.

The CDR3 reads CASSYSKQANTEAFF. CDR3 DNA: TGTGCCAGCAGTTACTCGAAACAGGCGAACACTGAAGCTTTCTTT. The gene calls are TRBV6-5 and TRBJ1-1; D might be TRBD1 (5 bases). The CDR3 runs 15 residues. CDR1 and CDR2 from the germline V gene are MNHEY and SVGAGI. V shed 0 bases and J shed 1 base, with 9 bases lying between them.

The chain recombines TRBV13 with TRBJ2-5; D is ambiguous. This CDR3 is built from 15 residues. Germline V lookup: CDR1 PRHDT, CDR2 FYEKMQ (reference sequence). V shed 0 bases and J shed 4 bases, with 12 bases lying between them. The CDR3 DNA reads as TGTGCCAGCAGCTTAGGGCCGGCAGGCATAGAGACCCAGTACTTC. It yields the protein CASSLGPAGIETQYF.

The J gene is TRBJ2-1, the V gene TRBV9; the match to TRBD2 covers 8 bases. Germline CDR1 is SGDLS and CDR2 is YYNGEE. The CDR3 length is 16 residues. With 0 bases clipped from V and 3 bases from J, the junction kept 5 bases outside the gene matches. The CDR3 is CASSVDVGGVYNEQFF. The DNA of the CDR3 is TGTGCCAGCAGCGTAGACGTCGGGGGGGTCTACAATGAGCAGTTCTTC.

The rearrangement joins TRBV18 to TRBJ2-7; D is ambiguous. The CDR3 is 14 residues long. From germline, CDR1 is KGHSH and CDR2 LQKENI. The ends were cut back, 6 bases at V and 1 base at J, with 13 bases in the middle. This CDR3 reads CASSVASKSYEQYF. CDR3 DNA: TGTGCCAGCTCGGTTGCGTCCAAATCCTACGAGCAGTACTTC.

V and J are TRBV6-2 or TRBV6-3 and TRBJ2-1; possibly TRBD2 for D (5 bases). Trimming removed 4 bases at V and 2 bases at J, with 15 bases between. The CDR3 runs to 16 residues. Germline V gene lookup returns CDR1 MNHEY and CDR2 SVGEGT. Here the CDR3 DNA reads TGTGCCAGCAGTTCGGGGAAACCCGGACCCTACAATGAGCAGTTCTTC. Translation gives CASSSGKPGPYNEQFF.

This rearrangement joins TRBV6-5 to TRBJ1-6, with D perhaps matching TRBD1 (6 bases). This CDR3 is built from 15 residues. With 7 bases removed from V and 5 bases from J, the gap between germline ends came to 15 bases. From germline, CDR1 is MNHEY and CDR2 SVGAGI. The DNA of the CDR3 is TGTGCCAGCAAAGCGCTGGACAGAAATAATTCACCCCTCCACTTT. Its protein product is CASKALDRNNSPLHF.

J is TRBJ1-4 and V is TRBV5-1; D possibly corresponds to TRBD1 (5 bases). Germline loops: CDR1 SGHRS, CDR2 YFSETQ. The length of the CDR3 is 17 residues. Trimming pared 0 bases from V and 10 bases from J, leaving 22 bases between. CDR3 nucleotides: TGCGCCAGCAGCTTGGCCGGTTTGGGGACCGCGGGGGGAAAACTGTTTTTT. Translating it yields CASSLAGLGTAGGKLFF.

The V gene is TRBV30, the J gene TRBJ1-2, with D maybe TRBD1 (6 bases). V gave up 5 bases and J gave up 6 bases, with 10 bases separating them. Germline CDR1 reads GTSNPN; CDR2 reads SVGIG (reference sequence). This CDR3 comprises 11 residues. The chain's CDR3 is CAWGQRNGYTF. The CDR3 DNA sequence: TGTGCCTGGGGACAGAGGAATGGCTACACCTTC.

The rearrangement joins TRBV5-1 to TRBJ2-3; TRBD2 agrees at 11 bases. Losses at the gene ends were 2 bases for V and 0 bases for J; bases not matched to a gene: 5. Germline V lookup: CDR1 SGHRS, CDR2 YFSETQ. This CDR3 contains 17 residues. This CDR3 reads CASSFSGGASSTDTQYF. The CDR3 coding sequence is TGCGCCAGCAGCTTTAGCGGGGGGGCCTCTAGCACAGATACGCAGTATTTT.

V is TRBV2 and J is TRBJ1-4; no definite D call. The V end lost 5 bases, the J end lost 7 bases, and 5 bases lay between the germline ends. The CDR3 runs to 11 residues. Germline assignment: CDR1 SNHLY and CDR2 FYNNEI. CDR3 sequence: CASSLGEKLFF. In DNA form, the CDR3 reads TGTGCCAGCAGTCTAGGTGAAAAACTGTTTTTT.

This clone appeared once. The rearrangement links TRBV11-3 to TRBJ2-5; 8 positions match TRBD2. J lost 9 bases, V lost 5 bases, and 5 bases had no gene match. Germline CDR1 reads SGHNT; CDR2 reads YENEEA. CDR3 length equals 12 residues. The CDR3 nucleotides are TGTGCCAGCAGCACCCGGGAGGGAGCCCAGTACTTC. Its protein is CASSTREGAQYF. The entire variable domain, with the rest obtained from reference TRBV11-3 and TRBJ2-5, is as follows: EAGVVQSPRYKIIEKKQPVAFWCNPISGHNTLYWYLQNLGQGPELLIRYENEEAVDDSQLPKDRFSAERLKGVDSTLKIQPAELGDSAVYLCASSTREGAQYFGPGTRLLVL.

Only one count was recorded for this clone. The chain couples TRBV2 to TRBJ2-5; no clear D gene. CDR1 and CDR2 (germline): SNHLY, FYNNEI. This CDR3 is built from 12 residues. Trimming left V 4 bases short and J 6 bases short, with 9 bases between. As DNA, the CDR3 is TGTGCCAGCAGTGTAGGAGTGAAGACCCAGTACTTC. Protein product: CASSVGVKTQYF.

The genes are TRBV28 and TRBJ1-6; D remains unclear. Trimming left V 8 bases short and J 7 bases short, with 6 bases between. The CDR3 has 11 residues. CDR1 is MDHEN and CDR2 is SYDVKM in the germline V gene. CDR3 sequence reads: CASGRNSPLHF. CDR3 nucleotides: TGTGCCAGCGGGAGGAATTCACCCCTCCACTTT.

The CDR3 spells CASSDYDRDPEAFF. The CDR3 DNA sequence: TGTGCCAGCAGTGACTACGACAGGGACCCCGAAGCTTTCTTT. This chain links TRBV3-1 (or the pseudogene TRBV3-2) with TRBJ1-1; 7 bases are shared with TRBD1. Trimming cost V 6 bases and J 8 bases; bases outside gene matches: 12. The germline CDR1 and CDR2 sequences are LGHDT and YNNKEL (reference sequence). The CDR3 extends over 14 amino acids.

J is TRBJ2-2 and V is TRBV3-1 (or the pseudogene TRBV3-2); D not resolved. The germline gives CDR1 LGHDT, CDR2 YNNKEL (reference sequence). This CDR3 region has 13 residues. Trimming shortened V by 4 bases and J by 4 bases, and 7 bases separated the two germline ends. DNA for the CDR3: TGTGCCAGCAGCCCCAGTACCACCGGGGAGCTGTTTTTT. This translates into CASSPSTTGELFF.

J is TRBJ1-3 and V is TRBV12-5; D gene uncertain. The germline V gene encodes CDR1 LGHNT and CDR2 FRNRAP. The CDR3 has 17 residues. Between the trimmed V and J ends, which lost 1 base and 2 bases, there was a span of 15 bases. CDR3 protein: CASGLGGAVSPGNTIYF. As DNA, the CDR3 is TGTGCTAGTGGTTTGGGGGGAGCGGTTAGCCCTGGAAACACCATATATTTT.

The chain employs TRBV30 and TRBJ1-5; 8 positions match TRBD1. The germline gives CDR1 GTSNPN, CDR2 SVGIG (reference sequence). Trimming cost V 2 bases and J 0 bases; bases outside gene matches: 3. The CDR3 sequence is 15 residues long. The CDR3 DNA reads as TGTGCCTGGAGTCGGACAGGGTATAGCAATCAGCCCCAGCATTTT. Its protein product is CAWSRTGYSNQPQHF.

This clone was seen only a few times. The V and J genes are TRBV4-1 and TRBJ2-1; no definite D call. CDR1 and CDR2 (germline): MGHRA, YSYEKL. The CDR3 is made up of 13 amino acids. V shed 0 bases and J shed 10 bases, with 10 bases lying between them. CDR3 in amino acids: CASSQDPGWEQFF. CDR3 bases: TGCGCCAGCAGCCAAGATCCCGGTTGGGAGCAGTTCTTC.

A single count supports this clone. The gene calls are TRBV30 and TRBJ2-5; TRBD2 is a possible D gene (5 bases). The germline gives CDR1 GTSNPN, CDR2 SVGIG (reference sequence). V lost 3 bases and J 5 bases, leaving 10 bases between the germline ends. This CDR3 is built from 12 residues. The CDR3 DNA reads as TGTGCCTGGAGGGGAGCCCGCGAGACCCAGTACTTC. Translation: CAWRGARETQYF. Drawing the rest from reference TRBV30 and TRBJ2-5, the complete variable domain is SQTIHQWPATLVQPVGSPLSLECTVEGTSNPNLYWYRQAAGRGLQLLFYSVGIGQISSEVPQNLSASRPQDRQFILSSKKLLLSDSGFYLCAWRGARETQYFGPGTRLLVL.

The table lists this clone with a count of one. This chain connects TRBV24-1 to TRBJ2-5, with TRBD1 matching 7 bases. The V gene end was trimmed by 9 bases and the J gene end by 2 bases; junction bases not matched to a gene: 5. CDR1 is KGHDR and CDR2 is SFDVKD in the germline V gene. The CDR3 has 13 amino acids. CDR3 amino acids: CATSIQGQETQYF. In DNA, the CDR3 is TGTGCCACCTCAATACAGGGGCAAGAGACCCAGTACTTC.

This clone has just one count. This chain joins TRBV20-1 and TRBJ1-4; 10 bases fit TRBD1. The CDR3 is 11 amino acids. V was pared by 6 bases and J by 10 bases, with 2 bases of the junction left unmatched. CDR1 and CDR2 (germline): DFQATT, SNEGSKA (reference sequence). CDR3 protein: CSAGDRGKLFF. CDR3 in DNA: TGCAGTGCAGGGGACAGGGGAAAACTGTTTTTT.

The rearrangement uses TRBV11-1 and TRBJ2-7; a possible D gene is TRBD2 (5 bases). V lost 5 bases to trimming and J lost 0 bases, with 17 bases between them. The length of the CDR3 is 16 residues. Germline CDR1 and CDR2: SGHAT and FQDESV (reference sequence). This CDR3 reads CASSPRRQANSYEQYF. The DNA of the CDR3 is TGTGCCAGCAGCCCCAGGAGGCAGGCCAACTCCTACGAGCAGTACTTC.

CDR3 nucleotides: TGTGCCAGCAGCGTAGACAGGGGATCCTATGGCTACACCTTC. Protein: CASSVDRGSYGYTF. This chain links TRBV9 with TRBJ1-2; 7 bases are a match to TRBD1. The CDR3 totals 14 residues. Germline trimming cut 0 bases from V and 4 bases from J; bases unmatched to any gene: 3. CDR1 and CDR2 from the germline V gene are SGDLS and YYNGEE.

The chain is built from TRBV30 and TRBJ2-6; the match to TRBD1 covers 8 bases. CDR1 GTSNPN and CDR2 SVGIG come from the germline V gene (reference sequence). Losses at the gene ends were 5 bases for V and 0 bases for J; bases not matched to a gene: 0. This CDR3 region has 14 residues. DNA of the CDR3: TGTGCCTGGGACAGGGGCTCTGGGGCCAACGTCCTGACTTTC. The encoded protein is CAWDRGSGANVLTF.

The V call is TRBV6-2 or TRBV6-3, the J call TRBJ2-5, with a weak D call TRBD1 (5 bases). The germline CDR1 and CDR2 sequences are MNHEY and SVGEGT. V lost 4 bases and J lost 5, with 8 bases in between. This CDR3 is built from 12 residues. CDR3 loop: CASSWGRETQYF. The DNA for the CDR3 is TGTGCCAGCAGTTGGGGCCGTGAGACCCAGTACTTC.